Below are 7 T cell receptor beta chains sequenced from a single sample in a study of blood T cell repertoires in COVID-19. The table came from immunoSEQ multiplex PCR; TCRdb's copy has only in-frame clones and leaves some out. The table shows roughly 280,000 clones, with 80% to 90% occurring only once. The sample taken for sequencing was peripheral blood. All receptors come from a woman between 65 and 79 years old with acute or convalescent COVID-19.

This clone was detected only a few times. V is TRBV4-1 and J is TRBJ1-3, with 9 bases that match TRBD1. The CDR3 has 14 residues. The J segment lost 10 bases and the V segment lost 1 base, leaving 5 bases of the junction unmatched. Germline V lookup: CDR1 MGHRA, CDR2 YSYEKL. This CDR3 is CASSQGDRAGTIYF. CDR3 bases: TGCGCCAGCAGCCAAGGGGACAGGGCCGGAACCATATATTTT.

This rearrangement joins TRBV7-9 to TRBJ2-2, with 8 bases matching TRBD2. The CDR3 totals 15 residues. The J segment lost 5 bases and the V segment lost 3 bases, leaving 5 bases of the junction unmatched. CDR1 is SEHNR and CDR2 is FQNEAQ in the germline V gene (reference sequence). The CDR3 here is CASSLERGFTGELFF. The CDR3 bases are TGTGCCAGCAGCTTGGAGCGGGGGTTTACCGGGGAGCTGTTTTTT.

This chain links TRBV10-1 with TRBJ1-2; the D gene is possibly TRBD1 (6 bases). CDR3 size: 14 residues. V was pared by 2 bases and J by 8 bases, with 15 bases between. Germline CDR1 WNHNN, CDR2 SYGVQD (reference sequence). DNA of the CDR3: TGCGCCAGCAGTGAGCGGGCAGGGGCTGGAGGCTACACCTTC. This gives the protein CASSERAGAGGYTF.

The chain uses TRBV30 and TRBJ1-4, with D possibly being TRBD1 (6 bases). Germline CDR1 GTSNPN, CDR2 SVGIG (reference sequence). V lost 0 bases, J lost 8 bases, and 10 bases lay in between. The CDR3 covers 13 residues. The CDR3 loop is CAWSVQGFEKLFF. CDR3 sequence (DNA): TGTGCCTGGAGTGTACAGGGCTTCGAAAAACTGTTTTTT.

This clone has just one count. The chain employs TRBV19 and TRBJ1-5; possible D gene TRBD1, 6 bases. Germline CDR1 is LNHDA and CDR2 is SQIVND (reference sequence). Trimming removed 2 bases at V and 9 bases at J, with 14 bases between. The CDR3 extends over 14 amino acids. This chain's CDR3 is CASSISSGGSPQHF. The CDR3 region has the DNA TGTGCCAGTAGTATAAGTTCTGGGGGCTCGCCCCAGCATTTT.

V and J are TRBV4-2 and TRBJ2-1; 8 bases line up with TRBD2. This CDR3 has 16 residues. CDR1 and CDR2 from the germline V gene are LGHNA and YNFKEQ. V was pared by 1 base and J by 6 bases, with 8 bases of the junction left unmatched. CDR3 nucleotides: TGTGCCAGCAGCCAAGGGTCCAGCGGGGGATCCAATGAGCAGTTCTTC. This gives the protein CASSQGSSGGSNEQFF.

About this clone: This CDR3 is also generated by other DNA sequences in the sample. The rearrangement uses TRBV27 and TRBJ1-3; a weak D match, TRBD1 (5 bases). V was trimmed by 0 bases and J by 2 bases, leaving 14 bases between them. Per germline, CDR1 MNHEY and CDR2 SMNVEV (reference sequence). The CDR3 is made up of 17 amino acids. The chain's CDR3 is CASSLSGGRSTGNTIYF. CDR3 bases: TGTGCCAGCAGTTTATCGGGGGGGAGATCCACTGGAAACACCATATATTTT.